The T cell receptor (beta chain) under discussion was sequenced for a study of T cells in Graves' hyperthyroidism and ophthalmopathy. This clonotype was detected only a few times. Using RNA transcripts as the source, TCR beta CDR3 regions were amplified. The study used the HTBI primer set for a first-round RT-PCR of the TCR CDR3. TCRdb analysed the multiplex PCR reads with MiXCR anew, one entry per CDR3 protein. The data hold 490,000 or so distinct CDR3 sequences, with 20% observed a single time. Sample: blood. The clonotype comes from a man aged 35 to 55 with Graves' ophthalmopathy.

The CDR3 DNA follows: TGTGCCAGCAGCCCCAGGGTGTTCGGATCTGAGCAGTTCTTC. Protein sequence: CASSPRVFGSEQFF. This rearrangement joins TRBV14 to TRBJ2-1; perhaps TRBD1 as D (5 bases). Per the germline V gene, CDR1 is SGHDN and CDR2 is FVKESK. The CDR3 extends over 14 amino acids. V gave up 4 bases and J gave up 9 bases, with 16 bases separating them.